This entry lists 27 T cell receptor beta chains sequenced from one sample in a study of cytomegalovirus exposure and HLA in healthy donors. It was with 60 Vbeta and 13 Jbeta primers that the PCR ran. Profiled with immunoSEQ multiplex PCR; TCRdb holds only in-frame clones, not every one. Among 160,000 or so clones listed, approximately 80% were seen once. Sequencing was carried out using PBMCs. The receptor set was obtained from a young woman in good health and CMV-seronegative.

CDR3 loop: CASRGKQGGQEDTEAFF. DNA of the CDR3: TGTGCCAGCAGGGGGAAACAGGGGGGTCAAGAGGACACTGAAGCTTTCTTT. V and J are TRBV7-6 and TRBJ1-1, with 8 bases that match TRBD1. J was trimmed by 3 bases and V by 6 bases; bases with no gene match: 15. The CDR3 covers 17 residues. Per germline, CDR1 SGHVS and CDR2 FNYEAQ.

The gene calls are TRBV9 and TRBJ1-1, with 7 bases identical to TRBD1. This CDR3 has 14 residues. Trimming at V came to 3 bases and at J to 6 bases, leaving 8 bases not matched to a gene. From germline, CDR1 is SGDLS and CDR2 YYNGEE. CDR3 sequence reads: CASSATTGFAEAFF. In nucleotides, the CDR3 is TGTGCCAGCAGCGCGACGACAGGGTTTGCTGAAGCTTTCTTT. The variable domain in full, completed from reference TRBV9 and TRBJ1-1, reads DSGVTQTPKHLITATGQRVTLRCSPRSGDLSVYWYQQSLDQGLQFLIQYYNGEERAKGNILERFSAQQFPDLHSELNLSSLELGDSALYFCASSATTGFAEAFFGQGTRLTVV.

The V and J genes are TRBV11-2 and TRBJ2-7; weak D call: TRBD2 (5 bases). V dropped 3 bases and J dropped 2 bases, with 14 bases sitting between them. Germline V gives CDR1 SGHAT, CDR2 FQNNGV. CDR3 length: 15 residues. The CDR3 region is CASSFGGSVTYEQYF. CDR3 DNA sequence: TGTGCCAGCAGCTTTGGCGGGTCAGTTACCTACGAGCAGTACTTC.

This clone was detected once. The chain uses TRBV5-5 and TRBJ1-6, with D uncertain. CDR1 and CDR2 (germline): SGHKS, YYEKEE (reference sequence). CDR3 length: 14 amino acids. Between the trimmed V and J ends, which lost 2 bases and 7 bases, there was a span of 10 bases. The CDR3: CASSFGFLNSPLHF. Written as DNA, the CDR3 is TGTGCCAGCAGCTTCGGGTTTCTGAATTCACCCCTCCACTTT.

To note about this clone: The same CDR3 can be traced to other DNA sequences in this sample. This sequence joins TRBV5-1 and TRBJ1-2; TRBD1 might be the D (6 bases). In germline, CDR1 is SGHRS, CDR2 YFSETQ. CDR3 length: 13 amino acids. Trimming stripped 2 bases from V and 5 bases from J, with 10 bases between. The CDR3 DNA reads as TGCGCCAGCAGCTTCGGACAGACTTATGGCTACACCTTC. It specifies CASSFGQTYGYTF.

J is TRBJ1-2 and V is TRBV18; a weak D match, TRBD1 (6 bases). From germline, CDR1 is KGHSH and CDR2 LQKENI. With 6 bases removed from V and 2 bases from J, the gap between germline ends came to 16 bases. CDR3 length: 15 amino acids. CDR3 DNA sequence: TGTGCCAGCTCTCCCACAGGGCCGGAGAACTATGGCTACACCTTC. Its translation: CASSPTGPENYGYTF.

The chain combines TRBV6-4 with TRBJ1-2; 9 bases are shared with TRBD1. Germline CDR1 is MRHNA and CDR2 is SNTAGT. Germline trimming cut 3 bases from V and 9 bases from J; bases unmatched to any gene: 17. CDR3 length: 17 amino acids. In DNA form, the CDR3 reads TGTGCCAGCAGTGAATATGCGGGACAGGGTAATTCCTACAGCTACACCTTC. This sequence encodes CASSEYAGQGNSYSYTF.

The rearrangement joins TRBV7-3 to TRBJ2-3; unclear D gene. The V end was cut by 5 bases, the J end by 6 bases, with 9 bases between. CDR1 and CDR2 from the germline V gene are SGHTA and FQGTGA. CDR3 length: 12 amino acids. Here the CDR3 reads CASSLQQDTQYF. DNA of the CDR3: TGTGCCAGCAGCCTTCAACAGGATACGCAGTATTTT.

The chain combines TRBV19 with TRBJ1-2, with 9 bases matching TRBD1. The CDR3 totals 15 residues. Trimming removed 1 base from V and 2 bases from J; junction bases left unmatched: 2. Germline CDR1 reads LNHDA; CDR2 reads SQIVND (reference sequence). CDR3 nucleotides: TGTGCCAGTAGTATAGGGACAGGGGCCAACTATGGCTACACCTTC. It encodes CASSIGTGANYGYTF. The full variable domain, completed using reference TRBV19 and TRBJ1-2, is DGGITQSPKYLFRKEGQNVTLSCEQNLNHDAMYWYRQDPGQGLRLIYYSQIVNDFQKGDIAEGYSVSREKKESFPLTVTSAQKNPTAFYLCASSIGTGANYGYTFGSGTRLTVV.

The V and J genes are TRBV7-9 and TRBJ2-1; possibly TRBD1 for D (6 bases). CDR1 and CDR2 from the germline V gene are SEHNR and FQNEAQ (reference sequence). The CDR3 spans 17 residues. Trimming cost V 5 bases and J 5 bases, with 22 bases left between them. CDR3 nucleotide sequence: TGTGCCAGCAGCCCACTGACTCGGACAGCCCTAGACAATGAGCAGTTCTTC. This codes for CASSPLTRTALDNEQFF.

The J gene is TRBJ2-7, the V gene TRBV5-1, with 7 bases lining up with TRBD1. Germline V gene sequence: CDR1 SGHRS, CDR2 YFSETQ. CDR3 size: 15 residues. V was pared by 2 bases and J by 3 bases, with 8 bases of the junction left unmatched. The CDR3 DNA reads as TGCGCCAGCAGCTTCGGGGACAGAGCTGACTACGAGCAGTACTTC. Amino acid sequence: CASSFGDRADYEQYF.

The V and J genes are TRBV5-6 and TRBJ2-7; 7 bases map to TRBD1. The CDR3 is 14 residues long. The J segment lost 3 bases and the V segment lost 7 bases, leaving 10 bases of the junction unmatched. Germline V lookup: CDR1 SGHDT, CDR2 YYEEEE. In nucleotides, the CDR3 is TGTGCCAGCGGCAGGACAGGAGGCCTCTACGAGCAGTACTTC. Translation: CASGRTGGLYEQYF.

This chain joins TRBV28 and TRBJ2-2; 10 bases fit TRBD1. This CDR3 has 14 amino acids. CDR1 is MDHEN, CDR2 SYDVKM, per germline. V lost 3 bases, J lost 6 bases, and 1 base stayed unmatched. CDR3 sequence reads: CASSFGTGAGELFF. CDR3 in DNA: TGTGCCAGCAGTTTCGGGACAGGGGCCGGGGAGCTGTTTTTT. Variable domain in full (rest from reference TRBV28 and TRBJ2-2): DVKVTQSSRYLVKRTGEKVFLECVQDMDHENMFWYRQDPGLGLRLIYFSYDVKMKEKGDIPEGYSVSREKKERFSLILESASTNQTSMYLCASSFGTGAGELFFGEGSRLTVL.

The rearrangement uses TRBV2 and TRBJ1-3, with a weak D call TRBD1 (5 bases). The CDR3 extends over 14 amino acids. CDR1 is SNHLY, CDR2 FYNNEI, per germline. Trimming shortened V by 4 bases and J by 1 base, and 8 bases separated the two germline ends. The CDR3 DNA reads as TGTGCCAGCAGTGTCCCAGGGTCTGGAAACACCATATATTTT. Translation: CASSVPGSGNTIYF.

The rearrangement joins TRBV28 to TRBJ1-1; the match to TRBD1 covers 8 bases. V lost 6 bases, J lost 3 bases, and 6 bases stayed unmatched. The CDR3 runs to 14 residues. In germline, CDR1 is MDHEN, CDR2 SYDVKM. DNA of the CDR3: TGTGCCAGCAGGCCCCTACAGGGGGACACTGAAGCTTTCTTT. Amino acids: CASRPLQGDTEAFF.

This clone has more than one count but fewer than ten. The J gene is TRBJ2-3, the V gene TRBV6-5; TRBD1 agrees at 8 bases. The germline V gene encodes CDR1 MNHEY and CDR2 SVGAGI. The CDR3 totals 14 residues. V lost 5 bases to trimming and J lost 8 bases; unmatched junction nucleotides: 9. The chain's CDR3 is CASSRGTGRGTQYF. DNA for the CDR3: TGTGCCAGCAGTCGAGGGACAGGCCGTGGTACGCAGTATTTT.

With respect to this clone: Germline is not matched at one junction end, which may reflect a read error. The J gene is TRBJ1-2, the V gene TRBV6-1, with TRBD1 identical over 7 bases. This CDR3 has 15 residues. Germline V lookup: CDR1 MNHNS, CDR2 SASEGT. This CDR3 reads CASSISGGANCGYTF. As DNA, the CDR3 is TGTGCCAGCAGTATTTCAGGGGGAGCTAACTGTGGCTACACCTTC.

This chain uses TRBV27 with TRBJ2-1; 10 nucleotides align to TRBD2. V lost 2 bases to trimming and J lost 9 bases; unmatched junction nucleotides: 7. Germline V lookup: CDR1 MNHEY, CDR2 SMNVEV (reference sequence). This CDR3 spans 15 amino acids. CDR3 region: CASSLDLAGVSEQFF. The CDR3 DNA reads as TGTGCCAGCAGTTTAGATCTAGCGGGGGTGAGTGAGCAGTTCTTC.

In this sample, this clone turned up once. This chain links TRBV7-8 with TRBJ1-1, with D perhaps TRBD1 (5 bases). The germline V and J ends were trimmed by 5 bases and 8 bases, with 15 bases remaining between them. The germline V gene encodes CDR1 SGHVS and CDR2 FQNEAQ. The CDR3 sequence is 13 residues long. The CDR3 is CASSIGLRTEAFF. The CDR3 DNA is TGTGCCAGCAGCATAGGTTTGAGGACAGAAGCTTTCTTT.

This clone was seen only once. The chain combines TRBV5-4 with TRBJ2-7; 11 nucleotides align to TRBD1. With 4 bases clipped from V and 6 bases from J, the junction kept 12 bases outside the gene matches. The germline V gene has CDR1 SGHNT and CDR2 YYREEE (reference sequence). CDR3 length: 16 amino acids. CDR3 sequence: CASSLQVGTGGGEQYF. DNA of the CDR3: TGTGCCAGCAGCCTTCAAGTAGGGACAGGGGGGGGCGAGCAGTACTTC.

This rearrangement joins TRBV5-6 to TRBJ2-5, with TRBD1 matching over 8 bases. Germline CDR1 reads SGHDT; CDR2 reads YYEEEE. This CDR3 spans 14 amino acids. Trimming at V came to 3 bases and at J to 0 bases, leaving 1 base not matched to a gene. CDR3 sequence: CASSWTGYQETQYF. The CDR3 DNA reads as TGTGCCAGCAGCTGGACAGGGTACCAAGAGACCCAGTACTTC.

J is TRBJ1-2 and V is TRBV20-1; 9 bases match TRBD1. Germline CDR1 and CDR2: DFQATT and SNEGSKA (reference sequence). V was pared by 5 bases and J by 7 bases, with 2 bases of the junction left unmatched. The CDR3 contains 11 residues. The CDR3 loop is CSARTGAGYTF. CDR3 in DNA: TGCAGTGCTCGGACAGGGGCTGGCTACACCTTC.

This chain's CDR3 is CASSRGTVNTEAFF. The CDR3 DNA is TGTGCCAGCAGCCGCGGGACGGTGAACACTGAAGCTTTCTTT. J is TRBJ1-1 and V is TRBV7-3; perhaps TRBD1 as D (5 bases). This CDR3 is built from 14 residues. V gave up 5 bases and J gave up 0 bases, with 10 bases separating them. Germline values: CDR1 SGHTA, CDR2 FQGTGA.

The chain recombines TRBV6-1 with TRBJ1-2; D gene unclear. V dropped 4 bases and J dropped 4 bases, with 13 bases sitting between them. The CDR3 has 14 residues. Per the germline V gene, CDR1 is MNHNS and CDR2 is SASEGT. The CDR3 DNA reads TGTGCCAGCAGTGCTTCGGTCGTCGGCTATGGCTACACCTTC. Amino acids: CASSASVVGYGYTF.

This clone was found a few times. Germline and junction disagree at one end, which may indicate a read error. This chain links TRBV7-7 with TRBJ2-7, with 8 positions matching TRBD2. The CDR3 totals 15 residues. Looked up from germline, CDR1 is SSHAT and CDR2 is FNYEAQ (reference sequence). DNA for the CDR3: TGTGCTAGCAGCCCCACTGGAACGGGGGGGTCGAAGCAGTACTTC. Its translation: CASSPTGTGGSKQYF.

The V and J genes are TRBV7-2 and TRBJ2-1; D call uncertain. Germline V CDR1 and CDR2: SGHTA, FQGNSA. The CDR3 is 14 amino acids. The germline V and J ends were trimmed by 4 bases and 8 bases, with 15 bases remaining between them. The CDR3 protein is CASSSERRGYEQFF. The CDR3 nucleotides read TGTGCCAGCAGCTCAGAACGGCGAGGTTATGAGCAGTTCTTC.

The chain combines TRBV5-1 with TRBJ2-1; 9 bases align to TRBD1. The CDR3 runs to 13 residues. V was clipped by 7 bases and J by 12 bases; unmatched bases: 11. The germline gives CDR1 SGHRS, CDR2 YFSETQ. CDR3: CASAGQGLIGQFF. Written as DNA, the CDR3 is TGCGCCAGCGCGGGACAGGGTTTGATTGGGCAGTTCTTC.